This T cell receptor beta chain derives from a study of CD8 T cells in ankylosing spondylitis. This clonotype was seen a handful of times. Its antigen is not known. Study-wide results and limits: Significant enrichment of disease-linked clones was reported in matched ankylosing spondylitis synovial fluid. In ankylosing spondylitis blood, a motif of about 8 highly homologous TCR beta variants appeared characteristic.

TCRdb ran MiXCR on the 5' RACE reads and lists one entry per CDR3 protein. Of around 340,000 distinct CDR3 sequences in the sample, roughly 14% were seen once. The CDR3 extends over 14 amino acids. V shed 5 bases, J shed 10 bases, and the junction held 5 bases outside the gene matches. This receptor was identified in a male donor with ankylosing spondylitis or in good health (not recorded which). Sequencing was done on a sample of blood, either unsorted or a sorted T cell fraction (not recorded which). The genes are TRBV12-3 or TRBV12-4 and TRBJ2-5, with 15 bases matching TRBD2. The chain's CDR3 is CASSRTSGRAIQYF. In DNA, the CDR3 is TGTGCCAGCAGTCGGACTAGCGGGAGGGCCATCCAGTACTTC.